Following are 16 T cell receptor beta chains from one sample sequenced in a study of T cell changes during pregnancy in multiple sclerosis. This table comes from immunoSEQ multiplex PCR, and its TCRdb copy is limited to in-frame clones, with some not included. The sample has some 60,000 clones, approximately 91% seen once. The source material was peripheral blood, sampled after pregnancy. The receptors come from a female donor with multiple sclerosis, enrolled in a pregnancy study.

The chain links TRBV5-1 to TRBJ2-1; the match to TRBD2 covers 9 bases. The CDR3 extends over 16 amino acids. Trimming took 5 bases from V and 4 from J; bases not matched to a gene: 10. CDR1 and CDR2 from the germline V gene are SGHRS and YFSETQ. CDR3 DNA: TGCGCCAGCAGTTATCTAGCGGGGAGACAATACAATGAGCAGTTCTTC. This codes for CASSYLAGRQYNEQFF.

The chain has TRBV5-4 and TRBJ1-3; 7 nucleotides match TRBD1. The CDR3 extends over 15 amino acids. CDR1 is SGHNT and CDR2 is YYREEE in the germline V gene (reference sequence). Trimming cost V 4 bases and J 4 bases; bases outside gene matches: 8. The CDR3 bases are TGTGCCAGCAGCAGGACAGGAGGAGTGGGAAACACCATATATTTT. Amino acids: CASSRTGGVGNTIYF.

The chain uses TRBV6-5 and TRBJ2-7; TRBD2 matches at 8 bases. Germline V gives CDR1 MNHEY, CDR2 SVGAGI. This CDR3 has 13 residues. V lost 10 bases, J lost 4 bases, and 9 bases stayed unmatched. CDR3 protein: CATSAGVRYEQYF. In DNA form, the CDR3 reads TGTGCCACTTCAGCGGGGGTTAGGTACGAGCAGTACTTC.

The chain carries TRBV5-1 and TRBJ1-1; possibly TRBD1 for D (5 bases). The CDR3 spans 13 residues. Looked up from germline, CDR1 is SGHRS and CDR2 is YFSETQ. V lost 3 bases, J lost 6 bases, and 12 bases lay in between. CDR3 in amino acids: CASSSQDIPEAFF. In DNA form, the CDR3 reads TGCGCCAGCAGCTCACAGGATATCCCTGAAGCTTTCTTT.

CDR3: CAISEGFRGAYEQYF. Here the CDR3 DNA reads TGTGCCATCAGTGAGGGTTTCAGGGGTGCCTACGAGCAGTACTTC. The genes are TRBV10-3 and TRBJ2-7; D perhaps matches TRBD1 (6 bases). There are 15 residues in the CDR3. CDR1 and CDR2 from the germline V gene are ENHRY and SYGVKD. Between the trimmed V and J ends, which lost 2 bases and 2 bases, there was a span of 13 bases.

This chain links TRBV7-8 with TRBJ2-1; 9 bases match TRBD1. Per germline, CDR1 SGHVS and CDR2 FQNEAQ. The CDR3 spans 20 residues. Germline trimming cut 0 bases from V and 0 bases from J; bases unmatched to any gene: 12. The CDR3 loop is CASSLAGTGKSKFSYNEQFF. For the CDR3, the DNA is TGTGCCAGCAGCTTAGCCGGGACAGGGAAGTCTAAGTTCTCCTACAATGAGCAGTTCTTC.

This rearrangement joins TRBV5-1 to TRBJ2-7; D may be TRBD2 (5 bases). This CDR3 region has 14 residues. V shed 2 bases and J shed 3 bases, with 12 bases lying between them. Germline loops: CDR1 SGHRS, CDR2 YFSETQ. CDR3 DNA: TGCGCCAGCAGCTTACGGGTTGGGAGCTACGAGCAGTACTTC. This codes for CASSLRVGSYEQYF.

The chain carries TRBV5-6 and TRBJ2-7; tentatively, D is TRBD1 (6 bases). The CDR3 contains 16 residues. Germline V gene sequence: CDR1 SGHDT, CDR2 YYEEEE. Trimming took 2 bases from V and 2 from J, leaving 17 bases between them. The CDR3 nucleotides are TGTGCCAGCAGCTTAACTTCAGGGGAACCACCCTACGAGCAGTACTTC. Protein: CASSLTSGEPPYEQYF.

As for this clone: Compared with germline, one end of the junction differs, possibly owing to a read error. This chain connects TRBV7-7 to TRBJ1-1; 8 positions match TRBD1. The length of the CDR3 is 13 residues. Germline V lookup: CDR1 SSHAT, CDR2 FNYEAQ (reference sequence). CDR3 bases: TGTGCTAGCAGACCTACAGGGGGCACTGAAGCTTTCTTT. It is translated as CASRPTGGTEAFF.

The chain is built from TRBV5-1 and TRBJ1-2, with unresolved D. Trimming pared 0 bases from V and 7 bases from J, leaving 13 bases between. The CDR3 covers 14 residues. CDR1 and CDR2 (germline): SGHRS, YFSETQ. CDR3 in DNA: TGCGCCAGCAGCTTGGCCGCGGGGAGTGGTGGCTACACCTTC. This codes for CASSLAAGSGGYTF.

The J gene is TRBJ2-5, the V gene TRBV20-1; D is unresolved. V was shortened by 4 bases and J by 5 bases, with 8 bases between the two germline ends. Germline CDR1 and CDR2: DFQATT and SNEGSKA (reference sequence). The CDR3 is 11 amino acids. The CDR3 reads CSANEWETQYF. Here the CDR3 DNA reads TGCAGTGCTAATGAGTGGGAGACCCAGTACTTC.

This chain links TRBV10-3 with TRBJ2-5, with D perhaps TRBD2 (6 bases). The CDR3 spans 14 residues. The germline V gene encodes CDR1 ENHRY and CDR2 SYGVKD. V was shortened by 0 bases and J by 4 bases, with 9 bases between the two germline ends. For the CDR3, the DNA is TGTGCCATCAGTGAGTCGGGGGGTTTAGAGACCCAGTACTTC. Translated, it gives CAISESGGLETQYF.

CDR3 sequence: CASSLESFNTGELFF. The DNA for the CDR3 is TGCGCCAGCAGCTTGGAAAGCTTCAACACCGGGGAGCTGTTTTTT. The V and J genes are TRBV5-1 and TRBJ2-2; the D is unclear. CDR1 and CDR2 (germline): SGHRS, YFSETQ. Trimming pared 0 bases from V and 2 bases from J, leaving 8 bases between. The CDR3 consists of 15 residues. Using reference TRBV5-1 and TRBJ2-2 for the parts outside the CDR3, the full variable domain is KAGVTQTPRYLIKTRGQQVTLSCSPISGHRSVSWYQQTPGQGLQFLFEYFSETQRNKGNFPGRFSGRQFSNSRSEMNVSTLELGDSALYLCASSLESFNTGELFFGEGSRLTVL.

This chain uses TRBV7-8 with TRBJ1-2; D gene unclear. Germline values: CDR1 SGHVS, CDR2 FQNEAQ. This CDR3 has 14 residues. V was trimmed by 0 bases and J by 0 bases, leaving 5 bases between them. DNA of the CDR3: TGTGCCAGCAGCTTAGCTGTAGCTAACTATGGCTACACCTTC. Translation: CASSLAVANYGYTF.

This chain connects TRBV6-6 to TRBJ2-7; TRBD1 matches at 7 bases. Trimming removed 5 bases from V and 2 bases from J; junction bases left unmatched: 9. The CDR3 runs 15 residues. Per germline, CDR1 MNHNY and CDR2 SVGAGI (reference sequence). In DNA form, the CDR3 reads TGTGCCAGCAGTGGGGCGACAGGGACAACCTACGAGCAGTACTTC. It yields the protein CASSGATGTTYEQYF.

CDR3 sequence: CASSVGGQGPRYQETQYF. CDR3 coding DNA: TGTGCCAGCAGCGTAGGGGGACAGGGACCCCGGTACCAAGAGACCCAGTACTTC. V gene TRBV9 combines with J gene TRBJ2-5; 9 nucleotides line up with TRBD1. Germline trimming cut 0 bases from V and 0 bases from J; bases unmatched to any gene: 9. This CDR3 has 18 residues. Germline CDR1 is SGDLS and CDR2 is YYNGEE.